One and the same sample provided the 22 T cell receptor beta chains below, sequenced in a study of cytomegalovirus exposure and HLA in healthy donors. The study ran its PCR with 60 Vbeta and 13 Jbeta primers. The protocol was immunoSEQ multiplex PCR, while the TCRdb copy is restricted to in-frame clones and leaves out a portion. The sample shows about 150,000 clones, 70% to 80% of them seen only once. The sequenced material came from PBMCs. The source of these receptors is a man between 25 and 39 years old in good health and CMV-seronegative.

The CDR3 nucleotides are TGTGCCAGCAGTGAATCGCAGGGTTGGGGCCCATACGAGCAGTACTTC. Protein product: CASSESQGWGPYEQYF. This rearrangement joins TRBV6-1 to TRBJ2-7; TRBD1 is a possible D gene (5 bases). The CDR3 has 16 amino acids. Trimming stripped 2 bases from V and 4 bases from J, with 18 bases between. Germline assignment: CDR1 MNHNS and CDR2 SASEGT.

The V gene is TRBV7-6, the J gene TRBJ2-2; maybe TRBD1 (6 bases). There are 13 residues in the CDR3. Germline V gene data show CDR1 as SGHVS and CDR2 as FNYEAQ. V was pared by 5 bases and J by 7 bases, with 11 bases between. The CDR3 protein is CASSIRGGGELFF. CDR3 coding DNA: TGTGCCAGCAGCATCAGGGGCGGCGGGGAGCTGTTTTTT.

V and J are TRBV5-1 and TRBJ2-3, with TRBD2 matching over 8 bases. Unmatched junction bases numbered 6, after V lost 4 bases and J lost 5 bases. This CDR3 region has 14 residues. Germline V gene data show CDR1 as SGHRS and CDR2 as YFSETQ. CDR3 protein: CASSLSGEEDTQYF. CDR3 sequence (DNA): TGCGCCAGCAGCCTTAGCGGGGAGGAAGATACGCAGTATTTT.

This chain joins TRBV5-4 and TRBJ1-2, with D tentatively TRBD1 (6 bases). The CDR3 contains 14 residues. Trimming stripped 0 bases from V and 1 base from J, with 7 bases between. Germline values: CDR1 SGHNT, CDR2 YYREEE (reference sequence). The CDR3 sequence is CASSLVQGNYGYTF. The CDR3 nucleotides read TGTGCCAGCAGCTTGGTACAGGGTAACTATGGCTACACCTTC. Based on the CDR3 plus reference TRBV5-4 and TRBJ1-2, the full variable domain is ETGVTQSPTHLIKTRGQQVTLRCSSQSGHNTVSWYQQALGQGPQFIFQYYREEENGRGNFPPRFSGLQFPNYSSELNVNALELDDSALYLCASSLVQGNYGYTFGSGTRLTVV.

This chain joins TRBV12-1 and TRBJ2-7; the DNA was not compared with TRBD1, the D call given in the table. TRBV12-1 is a documented pseudogene. The CDR3 covers 14 residues. The CDR3 sequence: CASFYGTGVHEQYF. In nucleotides, the CDR3 is TGTGCCAGCTTCTATGGGACAGGGGTCCACGAGCAGTACTTC.

The chain has TRBV4-1 and TRBJ2-5, with D possibly TRBD1 on 5 matching bases. The CDR3 runs to 12 residues. Per the germline V gene, CDR1 is MGHRA and CDR2 is YSYEKL. V was cut by 0 bases and J by 10 bases, with 9 bases left in between. This chain's CDR3 is CASSQDGAGQYF. CDR3 nucleotides: TGCGCCAGCAGCCAAGATGGGGCAGGCCAGTACTTC.

J is TRBJ1-5 and V is TRBV19; 9 nucleotides agree with TRBD1. The J segment lost 9 bases and the V segment lost 0 bases, leaving 6 bases of the junction unmatched. This CDR3 region has 15 residues. Germline CDR1 LNHDA, CDR2 SQIVND (reference sequence). In nucleotides, the CDR3 is TGTGCCAGTAGTATAGAGGGGACAGGGCGAGGGCCCCAGCATTTT. Amino acid sequence: CASSIEGTGRGPQHF.

The chain recombines TRBV27 with TRBJ1-1, with D tentatively TRBD1 (6 bases). The V and J ends lost 6 bases and 4 bases respectively, with 12 bases between them. The CDR3 loop spans 13 amino acids. CDR1 and CDR2 from the germline V gene are MNHEY and SMNVEV (reference sequence). The CDR3 reads CASRFVTGTEAFF. The DNA of the CDR3 is TGTGCCAGCAGATTCGTGACAGGCACTGAAGCTTTCTTT.

This clone was counted a few times. The chain recombines TRBV7-3 with TRBJ2-6, with unresolved D. The germline gives CDR1 SGHTA, CDR2 FQGTGA. This CDR3 spans 19 amino acids. Trimming pared 2 bases from V and 2 bases from J, leaving 19 bases between. CDR3 sequence reads: CASSLSVIGQPPGANVLTF. CDR3 DNA sequence: TGTGCCAGCAGCTTATCGGTAATTGGGCAGCCACCTGGGGCCAACGTCCTGACTTTC.

The chain recombines TRBV6-5 with TRBJ2-1, with a tentative D call TRBD1 (5 bases). V lost 3 bases, J lost 5 bases, and 14 bases lay in between. Germline-derived CDR1 and CDR2 are MNHEY and SVGAGI. The CDR3 has 15 residues. As DNA, the CDR3 is TGTGCCAGCAGTTATGGTCGGACACTTAACAATGAGCAGTTCTTC. Translation gives CASSYGRTLNNEQFF.

J is TRBJ1-3 and V is TRBV2; D might be TRBD1 (6 bases). There are 19 residues in the CDR3. The germline CDR1 and CDR2 sequences are SNHLY and FYNNEI. Trimming took off 2 bases at V and 1 base at J, with 21 bases between the two ends. The CDR3 bases are TGTGCCAGCAGTGAATTTTGGCAGGGGTCCCCTAAATCTGGAAACACCATATATTTT. Translating gives CASSEFWQGSPKSGNTIYF.

This clone was detected a few times. J is TRBJ2-1 and V is TRBV18, with TRBD2 as a possible D gene (6 bases). Trimming shortened V by 8 bases and J by 2 bases, and 28 bases separated the two germline ends. Germline lookup yields CDR1 KGHSH and CDR2 LQKENI. This CDR3 spans 19 amino acids. The CDR3 DNA reads as TGTGCCAGCGCCATGGAACGGGAGCATTCTCATTTAACCTACAATGAGCAGTTCTTC. It encodes CASAMEREHSHLTYNEQFF.

The rearrangement joins TRBV7-2 to TRBJ2-5; 9 bases fit TRBD2. CDR1 SGHTA and CDR2 FQGNSA come from the germline V gene. The CDR3 extends over 15 amino acids. V was clipped by 5 bases and J by 5 bases; unmatched bases: 9. CDR3 residues: CASSLISGSWETQYF. For the CDR3, the DNA is TGTGCCAGCAGCCTGATTAGCGGGAGTTGGGAGACCCAGTACTTC.

The chain has TRBV4-1 and TRBJ2-2, with 8 bases aligning to TRBD2. The germline V gene encodes CDR1 MGHRA and CDR2 YSYEKL. The CDR3 runs 16 residues. V was pared by 1 base and J by 2 bases, with 3 bases of the junction left unmatched. The CDR3 DNA follows: TGCGCCAGCAGCCAAGGCAGCGGGGGAAACACCGGGGAGCTGTTTTTT. Translated, it gives CASSQGSGGNTGELFF.

The J gene is TRBJ2-7, the V gene TRBV7-2, with TRBD2 matching 11 bases. CDR1 and CDR2 from the germline V gene are SGHTA and FQGNSA. V shed 5 bases, J shed 4 bases, and the junction held 7 bases outside the gene matches. The CDR3 has 15 residues. CDR3: CASSLWTSGSYEQYF. For the CDR3, the DNA is TGTGCCAGCAGCCTATGGACTAGCGGGTCATACGAGCAGTACTTC.

The chain is built from TRBV4-2 and TRBJ2-7, with 9 nucleotides matching TRBD1. The CDR3 is made up of 16 amino acids. V was clipped by 0 bases and J by 4 bases; unmatched bases: 7. Per germline, CDR1 LGHNA and CDR2 YNFKEQ. Written as DNA, the CDR3 is TGTGCCAGCAGCCAAGAGGCACAGGGGGCTTTGTACGAGCAGTACTTC. Protein product: CASSQEAQGALYEQYF.

The chain joins TRBV28 to TRBJ1-2, with unresolved D. This CDR3 is built from 13 residues. Germline values: CDR1 MDHEN, CDR2 SYDVKM. Trimming left V 4 bases short and J 8 bases short, with 14 bases between. CDR3 region: CASSSPLGGGYTF. CDR3 nucleotide sequence: TGTGCCAGCAGTTCCCCGTTGGGAGGGGGCTACACCTTC.

This chain links TRBV2 with TRBJ2-7, with D possibly being TRBD1 (6 bases). V was cut by 7 bases and J by 6 bases, with 19 bases left in between. Germline V lookup: CDR1 SNHLY, CDR2 FYNNEI. CDR3 length equals 14 residues. CDR3 region: CASIQGETFGEQYF. CDR3 in DNA: TGTGCCAGCATACAGGGCGAAACGTTCGGCGAGCAGTACTTC.

Turning to this clone: Lacking the conserved final phenylalanine or tryptophan, this CDR3 likely reflects a read error. The limits of the CDR3 on the DNA are not certain, so only TCRdb's listed CDR3 is given. This chain connects TRBV6-1 to TRBJ2-7; the D call TRBD2 from the table was never checked on the DNA. The CDR3 has 10 residues if both end residues are counted. Germline V gives CDR1 MNHNS, CDR2 SASEGT. CDR3: CASTPGGPRG.

The chain is built from TRBV18 and TRBJ2-2; possibly TRBD2 for D (6 bases). This CDR3 region has 17 residues. The ends were cut back, 5 bases at V and 4 bases at J, with 20 bases in the middle. Germline CDR1 is KGHSH and CDR2 is LQKENI. DNA for the CDR3: TGTGCCAGCTCATACGGGAGCCCTCCGGAGTCCACCGGGGAGCTGTTTTTT. Its translation: CASSYGSPPESTGELFF. Based on the CDR3 plus reference TRBV18 and TRBJ2-2, the full variable domain is NAGVMQNPRHLVRRRGQEARLRCSPMKGHSHVYWYRQLPEEGLKFMVYLQKENIIDESGMPKERFSAEFPKEGPSILRIQQVVRGDSAAYFCASSYGSPPESTGELFFGEGSRLTVL.

The genes are TRBV10-3 and TRBJ1-2; TRBD1 is a possible D gene (5 bases). V was shortened by 10 bases and J by 4 bases, with 16 bases between the two germline ends. The germline V gene has CDR1 ENHRY and CDR2 SYGVKD. There are 13 residues in the CDR3. The CDR3 reads CATSEGEGYGYTF. CDR3 bases: TGTGCCACCTCGGAAGGGGAAGGCTATGGCTACACCTTC.

The V gene is TRBV5-4, the J gene TRBJ2-7; 8 nucleotides line up with TRBD1. Germline CDR1 is SGHNT and CDR2 is YYREEE (reference sequence). The ends lost 4 bases at V and 2 bases at J; junction bases unmatched: 5. CDR3 length: 14 amino acids. The CDR3 region has the DNA TGTGCCAGCAGCCAGGACAGGGTCACCTACGAGCAGTACTTC. Amino acids: CASSQDRVTYEQYF.